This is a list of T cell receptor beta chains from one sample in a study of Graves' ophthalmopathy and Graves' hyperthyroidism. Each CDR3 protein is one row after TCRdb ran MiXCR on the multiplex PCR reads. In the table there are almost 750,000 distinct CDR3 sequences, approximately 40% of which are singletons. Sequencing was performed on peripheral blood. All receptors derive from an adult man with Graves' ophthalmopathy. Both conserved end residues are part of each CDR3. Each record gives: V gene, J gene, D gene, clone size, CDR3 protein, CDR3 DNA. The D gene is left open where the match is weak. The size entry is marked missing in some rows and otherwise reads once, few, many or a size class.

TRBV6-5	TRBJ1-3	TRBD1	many	CASGDRDSSVHTIYF	TGTGCCAGCGGGGACCGGGACAGTAGCGTACACACCATATATTTT
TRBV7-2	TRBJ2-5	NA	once	CASSSASAGGETQYF	TGTGCCAGCAGCTCAGCTTCGGCTGGGGGAGAGACCCAATACTTC
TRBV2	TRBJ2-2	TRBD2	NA	CASRFSGGVTGELFF	TGTGCCAGCAGGTTTAGCGGGGGGGTCACCGGGGAGCTGTTTTTT
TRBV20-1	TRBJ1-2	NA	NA	CRARRGVEGYTF	TGCAGAGCTAGAAGAGGGGTCGAGGGCTACACCTTC
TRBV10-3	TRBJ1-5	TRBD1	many	CAISQGTVSQPQHF	TGTGCCATCAGCCAGGGGACAGTGAGTCAGCCCCAGCATTTT
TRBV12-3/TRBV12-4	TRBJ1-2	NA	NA	CASSLRTANYGYTF	TGTGCCAGCAGTTTAAGGACGGCTAACTATGGCTACACCTTC
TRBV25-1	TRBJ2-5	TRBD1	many	CASSDRTGPGETQYF	TGTGCCAGCAGTGATCGGACAGGGCCTGGAGAGACCCAGTACTTC
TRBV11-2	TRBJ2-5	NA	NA	CASSPLASWDGRETQYF	TGTGCCAGCAGCCCGCTAGCCTCCTGGGACGGCCGGGAGACCCAGTACTTC
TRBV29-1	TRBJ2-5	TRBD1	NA	CSVDGQGQWETQYF	TGCAGCGTGGATGGACAGGGGCAGTGGGAGACCCAGTACTTC
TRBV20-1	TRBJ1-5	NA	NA	CSARTRLSNQPQHF	TGCAGTGCAAGGACGAGGCTGAGCAATCAGCCCCAGCATTTT
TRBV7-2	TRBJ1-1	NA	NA	CASSPLTAGAFF	TGTGCCAGCAGCCCACTCACAGCAGGAGCTTTCTTT
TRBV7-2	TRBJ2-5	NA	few	CASSLLGRRETQYF	TGTGCCAGCAGCTTGCTAGGAAGGAGAGAGACCCAGTACTTC
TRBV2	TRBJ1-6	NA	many	CASSSNGDSPLHF	TGTGCCAGCAGTTCCAACGGGGATTCACCCCTCCACTTT
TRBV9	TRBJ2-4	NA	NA	CASSPSWGGGSNIQYF	TGTGCCAGCAGCCCAAGCTGGGGTGGGGGATCGAACATTCAGTACTTC
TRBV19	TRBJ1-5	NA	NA	CASSRAGHNQPQHF	TGTGCCAGTAGTAGGGCAGGGCACAATCAGCCCCAGCATTTT
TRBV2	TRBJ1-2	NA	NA	CASSDTGSWGYTF	TGTGCCAGCAGTGACACAGGGTCATGGGGCTACACCTTC
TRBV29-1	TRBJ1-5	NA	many	CSVGELNQPQHF	TGCAGCGTTGGGGAGCTTAATCAGCCCCAGCATTTT
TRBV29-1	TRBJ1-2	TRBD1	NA	CSVRQGASYGYTF	TGCAGCGTCCGACAGGGGGCCTCTTATGGCTACACCTTC
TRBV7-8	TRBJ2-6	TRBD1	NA	CASSQEGQAFAGANVLTF	TGTGCCAGCAGCCAGGAGGGACAGGCGTTCGCTGGGGCCAACGTCCTGACTTTC
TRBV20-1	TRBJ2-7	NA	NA	CSARDTLRVEQYF	TGCAGTGCTAGAGATACTTTAAGGGTCGAGCAGTACTTC
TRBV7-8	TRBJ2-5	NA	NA	CASSLYPGRETQYF	TGTGCCAGCAGCTTATACCCGGGACGAGAGACCCAGTACTTC
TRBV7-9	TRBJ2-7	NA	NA	CASSQDFVGEQYF	TGCGCCAGCAGCCAAGATTTCGTGGGGGAGCAGTACTTC
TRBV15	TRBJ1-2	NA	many	CATSRDWRESYGYTF	TGTGCCACCAGCAGAGATTGGCGCGAAAGCTATGGCTACACCTTC
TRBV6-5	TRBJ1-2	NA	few	CASSRTAEGIGYTF	TGTGCCAGCAGTAGGACAGCCGAAGGGATCGGCTACACCTTC
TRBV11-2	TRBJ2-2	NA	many	CASTRSVNTGELFF	TGTGCCAGCACGCGTAGCGTGAACACCGGGGAGCTGTTTTTT
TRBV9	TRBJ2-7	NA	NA	CASSVGHSFYEQYF	TGTGCCAGCAGCGTGGGACACTCATTCTACGAGCAGTACTTC
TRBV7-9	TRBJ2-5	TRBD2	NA	CASSFGLADQYF	TGTGCCAGCAGCTTCGGACTAGCGGACCAGTACTTC
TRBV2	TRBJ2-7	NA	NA	CANKGLVYEQYF	TGTGCCAACAAGGGGCTGGTCTACGAGCAGTACTTC
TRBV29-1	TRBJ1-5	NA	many	CSVGGQGSNQPQHF	TGCAGCGTTGGAGGTCAGGGTAGCAATCAGCCCCAGCATTTT
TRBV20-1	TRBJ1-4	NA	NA	CSARDLAYEGEKLFF	TGCAGTGCTAGAGATTTAGCATATGAGGGTGAAAAACTGTTTTTT
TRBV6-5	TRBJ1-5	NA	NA	CASSYGTGPNQPQHF	TGTGCCAGCAGTTACGGTACAGGACCCAATCAGCCCCAGCATTTT
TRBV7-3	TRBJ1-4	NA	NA	CASSYGWPTLLFF	TGTGCCAGCAGTTACGGTTGGCCTACCTTGCTGTTTTTT
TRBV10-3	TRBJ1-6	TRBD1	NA	CATGQAASPLHF	TGTGCCACAGGACAGGCCGCTTCACCCCTCCACTTT
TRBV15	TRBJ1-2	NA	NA	CATSSFIQGNYGYTF	TGTGCCACCAGCAGCTTCATCCAGGGGAACTATGGCTACACCTTC
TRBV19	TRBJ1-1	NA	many	CASSLIGGDTEAFF	TGTGCCAGTAGCCTAATCGGAGGGGACACTGAAGCTTTCTTT
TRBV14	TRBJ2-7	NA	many	CASSQELAYEQYF	TGTGCCAGCAGCCAAGAATTAGCCTACGAGCAGTACTTC
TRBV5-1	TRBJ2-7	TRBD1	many	CASSLWTGSYEQYF	TGCGCCAGCAGCTTATGGACAGGCTCCTACGAGCAGTACTTC
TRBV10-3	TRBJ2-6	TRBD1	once	CAIRGTGGAPAYGSGANVLTF	TGTGCCATCAGAGGGACAGGGGGTGCGCCTGCCTATGGCTCTGGGGCCAACGTCCTGACTTTC
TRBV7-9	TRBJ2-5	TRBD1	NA	CASSLISRGQETQYF	TGTGCCAGCAGCTTAATAAGCAGGGGGCAAGAGACCCAGTACTTC
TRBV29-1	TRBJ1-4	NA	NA	CSADSLGWEENEKLFF	TGCAGCGCGGACAGCCTGGGTTGGGAGGAAAATGAAAAACTGTTTTTT
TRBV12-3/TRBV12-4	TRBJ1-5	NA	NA	CASSFRNGPEAQHF	TGTGCCAGCAGTTTCCGGAACGGACCAGAGGCCCAGCATTTT
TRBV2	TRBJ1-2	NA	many	CASSVGVGGYTF	TGTGCCAGCAGTGTAGGGGTCGGTGGCTACACCTTC
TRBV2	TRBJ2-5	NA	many	CASRGAARETQYF	TGTGCCAGCAGGGGGGCAGCGCGGGAGACCCAGTACTTC
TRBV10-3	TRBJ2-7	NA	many	CAISLDFYEQYF	TGTGCCATCAGCCTAGACTTCTACGAGCAGTACTTC
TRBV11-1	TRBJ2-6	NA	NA	CASSMGRNTEAF	TGTGCCAGTAGTATGGGCAGGAACACTGAAGCTTTC
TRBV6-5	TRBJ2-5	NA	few	CASGRFQETQYF	TGTGCCAGCGGACGGTTCCAAGAGACCCAGTACTTC
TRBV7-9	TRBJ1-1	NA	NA	CASSVGGAVTTEAFF	TGTGCCAGCAGCGTGGGAGGGGCGGTTACCACTGAAGCTTTCTTT
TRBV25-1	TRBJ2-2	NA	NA	CATSDTGSNTGELFF	TGTGCCACCAGTGATACGGGTTCGAACACCGGGGAGCTGTTTTTT
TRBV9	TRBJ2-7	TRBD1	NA	CASSRRTGVLASSYEQYF	TGCGCCAGCAGCCGTCGGACAGGGGTGCTAGCATCTTCCTACGAGCAGTACTTC
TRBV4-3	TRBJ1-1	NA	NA	CASSQPSVSEAFF	TGCGCCAGCAGCCAACCGTCGGTCTCTGAAGCTTTCTTT
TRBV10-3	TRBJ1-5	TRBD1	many	CAIRQTGTNQPQHF	TGTGCCATCAGACAGACAGGGACCAATCAGCCCCAGCATTTT